This entry concerns a single T cell receptor beta chain. What it binds is not known. This sample was included in a study of a mutant IDH1 vaccine in newly diagnosed glioma. Whole-study context: First vaccine doses came 4-6 weeks after radiotherapy alone, or with temozolomide cycles. Patients previously underwent radiotherapy, temozolomide, or both, and most underwent both.

Broader study findings: Changes in top peripheral clonotypes did not appear linked to pseudoprogression.

V was shortened by 5 bases and J by 7 bases, with 11 bases between the two germline ends. The CDR3 has 12 residues. Looked up from germline, CDR1 is MNHEY and CDR2 is SVGAGI. Specified time point: week 35, safety follow-up. In the vaccine, a single dose held 300 ug of the mutant IDH1 20-mer peptide, along with topical imiquimod. The donors' diagnosis was new WHO grade 3 or 4 astrocytoma that was IDH1-mutant and ATRX-lost. The method was immunoSEQ multiplex PCR; TCRdb's version includes in-frame clones alone and lacks a portion of them. The table records more than 35,000 clones, 81% of them present only once.

The clonotype originates from a woman aged 40 to 50 with glioma. Some clones in this sample may be carry-over from other donors' samples. This sequence joins TRBV6-5 and TRBJ1-2; tentatively, D is TRBD1 (6 bases). Source: PBMCs, taken from a glioma patient whose treatment included an IDH1 peptide vaccine. This CDR3 reads CASSIKGGGYTF. The CDR3 DNA reads as TGTGCCAGCAGTATAAAGGGGGGTGGCTACACCTTC.